The 31 T cell receptor beta chains reported below all come from one sample, sequenced in a study of cytomegalovirus exposure and HLA in healthy donors. A multiplex PCR was run with 60 Vbeta primers and 13 Jbeta primers. Assay: immunoSEQ multiplex PCR; the TCRdb copy retains only in-frame clones and omits some. This sample has about 130,000 clones, with 70% to 80% found just once. The sequencing input was PBMCs. Every receptor here comes from a female donor in good health and CMV-seronegative.

The rearrangement links TRBV4-2 to TRBJ2-1, with TRBD2 identical over 10 bases. J gave up 4 bases and V 0 bases, and 0 bases lay outside the gene matches. This CDR3 has 15 residues. The germline gives CDR1 LGHNA, CDR2 YNFKEQ. The CDR3 loop is CASSQELAGYNEQFF. The CDR3 DNA is TGTGCCAGCAGCCAAGAACTAGCGGGATACAATGAGCAGTTCTTC.

The chain links TRBV29-1 to TRBJ2-3, with a weak D call TRBD1 (5 bases). CDR3 length: 12 amino acids. V was cut by 0 bases and J by 5 bases, with 6 bases left in between. Germline V gene lookup returns CDR1 SQVTM and CDR2 ANQGSEA. This CDR3 is CSVEDREDTQYF. The CDR3, as DNA: TGCAGCGTTGAAGACAGGGAAGATACGCAGTATTTT.

V usage is TRBV7-9 and J usage is TRBJ2-5; 7 positions match TRBD1. TRBJ2-7 matches the DNA end more closely, so the J call is doubtful. Germline CDR1 SEHNR, CDR2 FQNEAQ (reference sequence). The CDR3 has 15 residues. CDR3 region: CASSRNTGAGYEQYF. The CDR3 coding sequence is TGTGCCAGCAGCCGAAATACAGGGGCCGGCTACGAGCAGTACTTC.

The rearrangement links TRBV28 to TRBJ1-2, with 8 bases matching TRBD1. The CDR3 consists of 14 residues. V was clipped by 4 bases and J by 6 bases; unmatched bases: 7. Germline V gives CDR1 MDHEN, CDR2 SYDVKM. The CDR3 loop reads CASSSPGQGNGYTF. DNA for the CDR3: TGTGCCAGCAGTTCCCCCGGACAGGGAAATGGCTACACCTTC.

This clone was counted only a few times. The chain combines TRBV28 with TRBJ1-2; D not certain. CDR1 MDHEN and CDR2 SYDVKM come from the germline V gene. This CDR3 has 13 amino acids. Trimming left V 2 bases short and J 8 bases short, with 12 bases between. In DNA, the CDR3 is TGTGCCAGCAGTTTAGGGGAGGCGCGCGGCTACACCTTC. It yields the protein CASSLGEARGYTF.

This chain connects TRBV30 to TRBJ2-1; no definite D call. CDR1 and CDR2 from the germline V gene are GTSNPN and SVGIG (reference sequence). There are 12 residues in the CDR3. V gave up 4 bases and J gave up 4 bases, with 8 bases separating them. CDR3 nucleotide sequence: TGTGCCTGGAAAACTTCTTACAATGAGCAGTTCTTC. This codes for CAWKTSYNEQFF.

The chain has TRBV6-1 and TRBJ1-2; D unresolved. This CDR3 is 15 amino acids long. Deletions cut 2 bases from V and 2 bases from J, with 12 bases between. Germline V gene lookup returns CDR1 MNHNS and CDR2 SASEGT. Here the CDR3 reads CASSEIGAGNYGYTF. The CDR3 DNA is TGTGCCAGCAGTGAAATAGGCGCGGGAAACTATGGCTACACCTTC.

There are a few counts of this clone. The CDR3 nucleotides are TGTGCCAGCAGAAGACTAGCGTTCGGGGAGACCCAGTACTTC. Encoded protein: CASRRLAFGETQYF. The chain employs TRBV6-5 and TRBJ2-5; 8 bases map to TRBD2. The CDR3 sequence is 14 residues long. Trimming removed 6 bases from V and 5 bases from J; junction bases left unmatched: 8. The germline gives CDR1 MNHEY, CDR2 SVGAGI.

The chain is built from TRBV4-2 and TRBJ2-3; perhaps TRBD2 as D (6 bases). The CDR3 runs 16 residues. CDR1 LGHNA and CDR2 YNFKEQ come from the germline V gene. Deletions cut 0 bases from V and 1 base from J, with 11 bases between. The CDR3 protein is CASSQDLERGTDTQYF. The CDR3 nucleotides read TGTGCCAGCAGCCAAGATCTTGAGCGGGGCACAGATACGCAGTATTTT.

The chain combines TRBV7-3 with TRBJ2-5, with D possibly matching TRBD1 (6 bases). The CDR3 runs 14 residues. Germline CDR1 SGHTA, CDR2 FQGTGA. The germline V and J ends were trimmed by 0 bases and 4 bases, with 9 bases remaining between them. The CDR3 DNA reads as TGTGCCAGCAGCTTAACGGGACAAGGAGAGACCCAGTACTTC. The encoded protein is CASSLTGQGETQYF.

The CDR3 spells CASSSDSGSEETQYF. For the CDR3, the DNA is TGTGCCAGCAGTTCGGATAGCGGGAGCGAGGAGACCCAGTACTTC. This chain uses TRBV7-2 with TRBJ2-5, with 9 bases identical to TRBD2. V lost 6 bases, J lost 5 bases, and 10 bases stayed unmatched. Germline CDR1 is SGHTA and CDR2 is FQGNSA. The CDR3 is made up of 15 amino acids. Complete variable domain (other parts from reference TRBV7-2 and TRBJ2-5): GAGVSQSPSNKVTEKGKDVELRCDPISGHTALYWYRQSLGQGLEFLIYFQGNSAPDKSGLPSDRFSAERTGGSVSTLTIQRTQQEDSAVYLCASSSDSGSEETQYFGPGTRLLVL.

This clone was recorded a few times. The rearrangement joins TRBV6-1 to TRBJ2-7; 7 bases match TRBD2. The CDR3 is made up of 14 amino acids. V gave up 5 bases and J gave up 0 bases; unmatched junction bases: 4. Per germline, CDR1 MNHNS and CDR2 SASEGT. The CDR3 is CASSQRGTSYEQYF. The CDR3 DNA sequence: TGTGCCAGCAGTCAGCGGGGAACCTCCTACGAGCAGTACTTC.

The CDR3: CAWSRPDGGRETQYF. The CDR3 DNA sequence: TGTGCCTGGAGTCGACCTGACGGGGGACGGGAGACCCAGTACTTC. The chain has TRBV30 and TRBJ2-5, with D possibly being TRBD2 (6 bases). The CDR3 covers 15 residues. The V end was cut by 2 bases, the J end by 5 bases, with 18 bases between. Germline values: CDR1 GTSNPN, CDR2 SVGIG (reference sequence).

The CDR3 reads CAKTRDFNYGYTF. The CDR3 DNA reads as TGTGCCAAGACAAGGGACTTTAACTATGGCTACACCTTC. The chain couples TRBV2 to TRBJ1-2; D is possibly TRBD1 (5 bases). In germline, CDR1 is SNHLY, CDR2 FYNNEI. The CDR3 is made up of 13 amino acids. The V end was cut by 10 bases, the J end by 1 base, with 13 bases between.

The chain uses TRBV2 and TRBJ1-2, with D tentatively TRBD1 (5 bases). This CDR3 spans 17 amino acids. Germline CDR1 is SNHLY and CDR2 is FYNNEI. V lost 6 bases and J lost 0, with 20 bases in between. The chain's CDR3 is CASSRKGWTPANYGYTF. In nucleotides, the CDR3 is TGTGCCAGCAGCCGTAAAGGGTGGACACCAGCTAACTATGGCTACACCTTC.

The chain is built from TRBV4-3 and TRBJ2-1; D is unresolved. This CDR3 has 14 amino acids. CDR1 LGHNA and CDR2 YSLEER come from the germline V gene. Trimming pared 3 bases from V and 4 bases from J, leaving 10 bases between. The CDR3 is CASSHYGEYNEQFF. CDR3 nucleotide sequence: TGCGCCAGCAGCCATTACGGAGAATACAATGAGCAGTTCTTC.

CDR3 amino acids: CASSLLAQGARNTIYF. Written as DNA, the CDR3 is TGTGCCAGCAGTTTATTGGCGCAGGGGGCGCGTAACACCATATATTTT. This sequence joins TRBV28 and TRBJ1-3; 8 bases align to TRBD1. CDR1 and CDR2 (germline): MDHEN, SYDVKM. V shed 1 base, J shed 7 bases, and the junction held 9 bases outside the gene matches. This CDR3 spans 16 amino acids.

The CDR3 DNA is TGTGCCTGGAGCGCCACCCCGGGTGGCTACACCTTC. Translation: CAWSATPGGYTF. The rearrangement joins TRBV30 to TRBJ1-2; D gene uncertain. The CDR3 spans 12 residues. Deletions cut 3 bases from V and 7 bases from J, with 12 bases between. Germline CDR1 reads GTSNPN; CDR2 reads SVGIG (reference sequence).

The rearrangement joins TRBV6-6 to TRBJ2-3; possibly TRBD1 for D (6 bases). Per germline, CDR1 MNHNY and CDR2 SVGAGI (reference sequence). This CDR3 comprises 10 residues. Trimming removed 9 bases from V and 8 bases from J, with 9 bases in between. CDR3 sequence reads: CASGGITQYF. CDR3 nucleotides: TGTGCCAGTGGGGGCATTACGCAGTATTTT.

V is TRBV5-1 and J is TRBJ2-2, with 7 bases fitting TRBD1. The J segment lost 0 bases and the V segment lost 2 bases, leaving 4 bases of the junction unmatched. This CDR3 is built from 16 residues. Germline CDR1 is SGHRS and CDR2 is YFSETQ. CDR3 nucleotide sequence: TGCGCCAGCAGCTTAGGACAGGCCGCGAACACCGGGGAGCTGTTTTTT. Amino acid sequence: CASSLGQAANTGELFF.

The gene calls are TRBV7-2 and TRBJ1-1; the D gene is possibly TRBD1 (5 bases). CDR1 and CDR2 (germline): SGHTA, FQGNSA. Trimming left V 3 bases short and J 5 bases short, with 13 bases between. CDR3 length: 14 residues. CDR3 coding DNA: TGTGCCAGCAGCTTTCTAGGGGCGGGAACTGAAGCTTTCTTT. This gives the protein CASSFLGAGTEAFF.

The gene calls are TRBV10-3 and TRBJ1-2, with 7 bases aligning to TRBD1. The CDR3 is 13 amino acids. Per germline, CDR1 ENHRY and CDR2 SYGVKD. Trimming removed 2 bases from V and 4 bases from J; junction bases left unmatched: 1. As DNA, the CDR3 is TGTGCCATCAGTGAGCCAGGGGGCTATGGCTACACCTTC. Translated, it gives CAISEPGGYGYTF.

The rearrangement links TRBV27 to TRBJ2-1; 8 nucleotides agree with TRBD2. V lost 2 bases and J lost 0; bases outside the gene matches: 0. The CDR3 consists of 15 residues. Germline V gene lookup returns CDR1 MNHEY and CDR2 SMNVEV (reference sequence). The CDR3 sequence is CASSLSGSSYNEQFF. DNA for the CDR3: TGTGCCAGCAGTTTAAGCGGGAGCTCCTACAATGAGCAGTTCTTC.

This clone has a handful of counts. The chain has TRBV7-9 and TRBJ2-1, with 8 bases that match TRBD2. V lost 0 bases, J lost 3 bases, and 4 bases stayed unmatched. The germline gives CDR1 SEHNR, CDR2 FQNEAQ (reference sequence). The CDR3 sequence is 16 residues long. The CDR3 DNA sequence: TGTGCCAGCAGCTTAGCCCCTAGCGGGTACTACAATGAGCAGTTCTTC. Translation: CASSLAPSGYYNEQFF.

This clone occurred a few times. J is TRBJ2-6 and V is TRBV4-2; 10 bases are shared with TRBD1. Per germline, CDR1 LGHNA and CDR2 YNFKEQ. The CDR3 is 17 residues long. V was clipped by 4 bases and J by 3 bases; unmatched bases: 6. The CDR3 loop is CASSLQTGGYGANVLTF. CDR3 DNA: TGTGCCAGCAGCCTTCAGACAGGGGGCTATGGGGCCAACGTCCTGACTTTC.

The V gene is TRBV7-8, the J gene TRBJ1-2; D unresolved. The CDR3 is 13 residues long. Trimming took off 3 bases at V and 2 bases at J, with 7 bases between the two ends. Germline values: CDR1 SGHVS, CDR2 FQNEAQ. The CDR3 DNA reads TGTGCCAGCAGCTTCAGGAAGAACTATGGCTACACCTTC. It yields the protein CASSFRKNYGYTF.

This CDR3 reads CASSVPRVSSYEQYF. The CDR3 DNA sequence: TGTGCCAGCAGTGTCCCCCGAGTTTCCTCCTACGAGCAGTACTTC. The chain joins TRBV28 to TRBJ2-7; D ambiguous. The germline gives CDR1 MDHEN, CDR2 SYDVKM. V dropped 5 bases and J dropped 0 bases, with 14 bases sitting between them. The CDR3 covers 15 residues.

The chain couples TRBV7-9 to TRBJ2-7; D might be TRBD2 (6 bases). Trimming removed 1 base at V and 6 bases at J, with 13 bases between. Germline loops: CDR1 SEHNR, CDR2 FQNEAQ (reference sequence). The CDR3 sequence is 14 residues long. This CDR3 reads CASSLGTGVGEQYF. CDR3 nucleotides: TGTGCCAGCAGCTTAGGAACGGGGGTCGGCGAGCAGTACTTC.

The V gene is TRBV28, the J gene TRBJ1-5, with D possibly matching TRBD1 (6 bases). CDR1 is MDHEN and CDR2 is SYDVKM in the germline V gene. The CDR3 covers 17 residues. V shed 2 bases and J shed 11 bases, with 25 bases lying between them. CDR3 residues: CASSLNREISSVIAQHF. The CDR3 DNA follows: TGTGCCAGCAGTTTAAACAGGGAAATCAGTAGCGTAATAGCCCAGCATTTT. The full variable domain, completed using reference TRBV28 and TRBJ1-5, is DVKVTQSSRYLVKRTGEKVFLECVQDMDHENMFWYRQDPGLGLRLIYFSYDVKMKEKGDIPEGYSVSREKKERFSLILESASTNQTSMYLCASSLNREISSVIAQHFGDGTRLSIL.

The rearrangement uses TRBV7-9 and TRBJ2-6; tentatively, D is TRBD1 (6 bases). CDR1 is SEHNR, CDR2 FQNEAQ, per germline (reference sequence). V lost 5 bases, J lost 3 bases, and 8 bases lay in between. The CDR3 length is 14 residues. CDR3 sequence (DNA): TGTGCCAGCAGCCAGGGGAGTGGGGCCAACGTCCTGACTTTC. Translating it yields CASSQGSGANVLTF.

This chain uses TRBV6-5 with TRBJ2-1; D not resolved. The V gene lost 6 bases and the J gene lost 5 bases, with 11 bases spanning the gap. This CDR3 spans 13 amino acids. CDR1 MNHEY and CDR2 SVGAGI come from the germline V gene. The CDR3 nucleotides read TGTGCCAGCAGCTTTCTCCCAGACAATGAGCAGTTCTTC. Protein product: CASSFLPDNEQFF.